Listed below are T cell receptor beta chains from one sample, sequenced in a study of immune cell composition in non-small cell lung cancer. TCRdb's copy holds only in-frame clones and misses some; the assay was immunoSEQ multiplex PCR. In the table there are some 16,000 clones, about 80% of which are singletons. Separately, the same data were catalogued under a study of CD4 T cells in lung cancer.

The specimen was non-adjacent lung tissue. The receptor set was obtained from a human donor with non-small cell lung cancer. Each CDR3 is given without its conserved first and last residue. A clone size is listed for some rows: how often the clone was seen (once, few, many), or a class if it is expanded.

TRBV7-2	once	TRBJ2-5	ASSLLRDGTQY
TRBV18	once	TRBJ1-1	ASSLPGGGKGMNTEAF
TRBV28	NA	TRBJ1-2	ASRTPASGGASYGYT
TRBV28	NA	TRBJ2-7	ASSKSPSIFITRTGFYEQY
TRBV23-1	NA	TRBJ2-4	ASRPGRAGRNIQY
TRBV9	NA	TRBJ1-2	ASSVEAGGYT
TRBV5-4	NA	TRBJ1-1	ASSSHPTGTSEAF
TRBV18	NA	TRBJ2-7	ASSPTGGREGEQY
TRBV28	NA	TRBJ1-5	ASSFSSNDQPQH
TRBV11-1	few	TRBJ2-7	ASEAREPKNGRYEQY
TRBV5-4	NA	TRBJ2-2	ASSPSLLAGGGGELF
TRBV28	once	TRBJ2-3	ASSHPSGGLTDTQY
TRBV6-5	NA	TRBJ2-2	ASRQLAGGLGELF
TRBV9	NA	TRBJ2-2	ASSVAPRLGLF
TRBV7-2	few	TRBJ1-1	ASSFTGYGPTTEAF
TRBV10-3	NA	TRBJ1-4	AISGGELSGGEKLF
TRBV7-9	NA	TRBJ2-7	ASSLETGSVYEQY